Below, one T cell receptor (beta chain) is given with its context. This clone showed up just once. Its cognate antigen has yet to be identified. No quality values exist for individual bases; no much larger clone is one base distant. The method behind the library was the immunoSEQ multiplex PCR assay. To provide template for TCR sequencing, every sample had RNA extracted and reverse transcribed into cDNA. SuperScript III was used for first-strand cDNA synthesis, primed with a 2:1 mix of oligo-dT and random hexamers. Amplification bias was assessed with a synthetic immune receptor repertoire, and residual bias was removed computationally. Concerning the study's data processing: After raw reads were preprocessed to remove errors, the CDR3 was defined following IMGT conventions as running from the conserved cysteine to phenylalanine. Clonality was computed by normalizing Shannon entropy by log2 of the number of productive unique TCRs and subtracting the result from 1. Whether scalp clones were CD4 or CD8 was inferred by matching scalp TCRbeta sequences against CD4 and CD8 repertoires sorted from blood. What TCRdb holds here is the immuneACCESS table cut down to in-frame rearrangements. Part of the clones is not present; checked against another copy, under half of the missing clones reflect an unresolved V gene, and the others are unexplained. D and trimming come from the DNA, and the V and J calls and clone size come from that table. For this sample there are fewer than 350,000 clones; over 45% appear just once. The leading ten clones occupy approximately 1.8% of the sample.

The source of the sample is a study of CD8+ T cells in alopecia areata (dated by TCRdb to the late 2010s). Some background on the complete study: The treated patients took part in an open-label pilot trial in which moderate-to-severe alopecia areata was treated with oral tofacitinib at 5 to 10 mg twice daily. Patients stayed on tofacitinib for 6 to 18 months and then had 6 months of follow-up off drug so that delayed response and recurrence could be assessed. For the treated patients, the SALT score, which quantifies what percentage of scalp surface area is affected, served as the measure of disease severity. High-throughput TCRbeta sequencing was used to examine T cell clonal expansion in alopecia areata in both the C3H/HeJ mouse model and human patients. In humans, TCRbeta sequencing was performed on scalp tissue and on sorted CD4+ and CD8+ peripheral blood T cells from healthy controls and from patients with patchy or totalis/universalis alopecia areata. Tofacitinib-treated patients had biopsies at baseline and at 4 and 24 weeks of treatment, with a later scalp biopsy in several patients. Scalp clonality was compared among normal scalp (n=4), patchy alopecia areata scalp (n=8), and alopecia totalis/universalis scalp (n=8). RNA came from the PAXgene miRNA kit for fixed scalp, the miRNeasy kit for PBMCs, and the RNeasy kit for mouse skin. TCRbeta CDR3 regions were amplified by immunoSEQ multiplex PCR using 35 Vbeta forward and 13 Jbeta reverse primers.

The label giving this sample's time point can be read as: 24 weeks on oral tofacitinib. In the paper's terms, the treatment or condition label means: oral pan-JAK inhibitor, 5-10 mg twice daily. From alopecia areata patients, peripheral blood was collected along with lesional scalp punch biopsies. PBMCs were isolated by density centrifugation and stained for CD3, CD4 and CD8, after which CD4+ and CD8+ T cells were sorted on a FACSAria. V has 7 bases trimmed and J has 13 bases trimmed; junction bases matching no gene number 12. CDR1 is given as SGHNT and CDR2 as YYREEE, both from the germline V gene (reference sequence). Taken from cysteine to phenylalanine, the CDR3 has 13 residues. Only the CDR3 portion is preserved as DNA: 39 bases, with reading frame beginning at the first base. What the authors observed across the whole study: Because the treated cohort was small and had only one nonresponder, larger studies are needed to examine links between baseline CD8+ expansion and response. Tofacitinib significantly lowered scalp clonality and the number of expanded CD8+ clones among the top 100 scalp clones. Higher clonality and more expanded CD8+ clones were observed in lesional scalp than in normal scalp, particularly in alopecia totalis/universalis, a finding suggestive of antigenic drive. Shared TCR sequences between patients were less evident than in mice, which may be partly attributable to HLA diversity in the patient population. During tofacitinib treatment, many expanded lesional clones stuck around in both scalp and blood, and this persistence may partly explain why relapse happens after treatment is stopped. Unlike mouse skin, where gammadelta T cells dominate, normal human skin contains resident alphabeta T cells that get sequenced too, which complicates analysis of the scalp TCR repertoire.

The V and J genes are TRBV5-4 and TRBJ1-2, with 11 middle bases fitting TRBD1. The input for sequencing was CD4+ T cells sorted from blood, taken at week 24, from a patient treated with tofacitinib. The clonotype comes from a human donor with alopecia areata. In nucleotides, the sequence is TGTGCCAGCCCGGGACAGGGGGTGAATAATCCCACCTTC. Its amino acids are CASPGQGVNNPTF.